This T cell receptor (beta chain) comes out of a study of T cell responses to AZD1222 COVID-19 vaccine. Study-wide background: Analyses pooled second doses at about 4 or about 12 weeks.

The CDR3 is made up of 16 amino acids. Trimming cost V 0 bases and J 0 bases, with 13 bases left between them. CDR1 is GTSNPN, CDR2 SVGIG, per germline (reference sequence). Sequenced by immunoSEQ multiplex PCR; TCRdb stores in-frame clones only, minus some. This table holds about 70,000 clones, roughly 89% found once. This TCR came from an adult in good health. The sequencing here drew on peripheral blood, taken on day 0 of AZD1222 vaccination. The genes are TRBV30 and TRBJ2-3; D unclear. The DNA of the CDR3 is TGTGCCTGGAGTGTCTCAGAGGCGGCTAGCACAGATACGCAGTATTTT. Translation: CAWSVSEAASTDTQYF.